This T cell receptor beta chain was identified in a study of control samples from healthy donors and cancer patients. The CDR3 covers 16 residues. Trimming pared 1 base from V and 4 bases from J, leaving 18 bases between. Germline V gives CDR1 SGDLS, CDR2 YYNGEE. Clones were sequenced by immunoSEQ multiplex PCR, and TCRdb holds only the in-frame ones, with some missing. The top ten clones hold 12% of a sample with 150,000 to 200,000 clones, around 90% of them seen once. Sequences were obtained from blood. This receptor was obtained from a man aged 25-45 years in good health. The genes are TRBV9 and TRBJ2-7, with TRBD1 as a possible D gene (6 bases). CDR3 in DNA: TGTGCCAGCAGCGTAAGGGGAACAGGGACCCAGTACGAGCAGTACTTC. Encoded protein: CASSVRGTGTQYEQYF. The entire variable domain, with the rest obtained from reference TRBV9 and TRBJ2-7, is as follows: DSGVTQTPKHLITATGQRVTLRCSPRSGDLSVYWYQQSLDQGLQFLIQYYNGEERAKGNILERFSAQQFPDLHSELNLSSLELGDSALYFCASSVRGTGTQYEQYFGPGTRLTVT.